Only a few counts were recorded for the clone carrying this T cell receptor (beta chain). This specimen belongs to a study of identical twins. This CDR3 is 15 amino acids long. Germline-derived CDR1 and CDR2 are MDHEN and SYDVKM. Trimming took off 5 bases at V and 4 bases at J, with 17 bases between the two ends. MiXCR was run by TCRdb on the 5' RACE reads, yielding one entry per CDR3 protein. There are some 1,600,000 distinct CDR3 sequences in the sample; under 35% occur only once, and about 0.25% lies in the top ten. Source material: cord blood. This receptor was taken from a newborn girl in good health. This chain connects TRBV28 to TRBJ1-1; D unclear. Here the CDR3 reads CASSPIREGGTEAFF. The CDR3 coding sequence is TGTGCCAGCAGTCCTATCCGCGAGGGAGGCACTGAAGCTTTCTTT.